This T cell receptor (beta chain) was documented in a study of T cells in tumors after PD-1 blockade. Notes on the study in general: Blood contained about 40% of the tumor's TCR clonotypes.

About this clone itself: Its antigen is unidentified.

The method was immunoSEQ multiplex PCR; TCRdb's version includes in-frame clones alone and lacks a portion of them. The sample has around 50,000 clones, 60% to 80% seen once. The sequences come from PBMCs, collected before anti-PD-1 treatment. This sequence was found in a human donor with basal cell carcinoma.

The CDR3 coding sequence is TGTGCCAGCAGCCTTTTCCGACCGGGACAGGACTATGGCTACACCTTC. This encodes CASSLFRPGQDYGYTF. The chain recombines TRBV14 with TRBJ1-2; 8 bases line up with TRBD1. V shed 4 bases and J 3 bases; nucleotides not matched to a gene: 10. The CDR3 is made up of 16 amino acids. Germline loops: CDR1 SGHDN, CDR2 FVKESK.